The subject of this entry is one T cell receptor beta chain. Its antigen is as yet unknown. The data derive from a study of blood T cells in healthy people across ages. Study-wide results and limits: Estimates of diversity drawn from one million T cells were considered underestimates.

Trimming took 3 bases from V and 9 from J; bases not matched to a gene: 10. Germline V gene sequence: CDR1 DFQATT, CDR2 SNEGSKA (reference sequence). This CDR3 contains 15 residues. Through a sample-barcoded 5' primer and a J-beta primer mix, a second PCR was run for roughly 6 to 11 cycles. All cDNA molecules were each tagged by a template-switch adaptor with 12 random nucleotides. TCRdb processed the 5' RACE reads anew with MiXCR; each CDR3 protein has one entry. The data contain over 950,000 distinct CDR3 sequences, 51% of them singletons. This clonotype was obtained from a woman in her fifties or sixties in good health. The chain uses TRBV20-1 and TRBJ2-3; 12 bases are shared with TRBD2. Sequencing used blood. Here the CDR3 reads CSASKGLAGPGTQYF. CDR3 nucleotides: TGCAGTGCTAGTAAGGGACTAGCGGGCCCTGGAACGCAGTATTTT.